This entry lists 18 T cell receptor beta chains sequenced from one sample in a study of T-cell reconstitution after alpha-beta-depleted transplantation in children. Preparation of the TCRbeta library was carried out with unique molecular identifiers. TCRdb re-derived calls from the PCR reads in MiXCR, one entry per CDR3 protein. Of more than 90,000 distinct CDR3 sequences detected, over 9% appear once; the ten largest clones hold around 35%. This sample comprised PBMCs, obtained before TCRalphabeta/CD19-depleted stem cell transplant. The source of these receptors is a boy between 2 and 10 years old with acute lymphoblastic leukemia, due to receive a stem cell transplant.

This clonotype was found many times. The chain has TRBV5-1 and TRBJ2-5; D perhaps matches TRBD1 (5 bases). The ends were cut back, 4 bases at V and 5 bases at J, with 18 bases in the middle. The CDR3 sequence is 15 residues long. The germline V gene encodes CDR1 SGHRS and CDR2 YFSETQ. CDR3 residues: CASSLTGPPGETQYF. The CDR3 DNA reads TGCGCCAGCAGCCTGACCGGGCCTCCAGGGGAGACCCAGTACTTC.

This clonotype was picked up a small number of times. The chain employs TRBV10-3 and TRBJ2-7; D is possibly TRBD2 (6 bases). The CDR3 sequence is 16 residues long. Germline CDR1 is ENHRY and CDR2 is SYGVKD. V was trimmed by 6 bases and J by 7 bases, leaving 25 bases between them. The DNA of the CDR3 is TGTGCCATCAGCCCCGCGGTGGGGGGTTCCGAGGGGGAGCAGTACTTC. It is translated as CAISPAVGGSEGEQYF.

The chain uses TRBV5-1 and TRBJ1-2; the D gene is possibly TRBD1 (6 bases). V was clipped by 0 bases and J by 8 bases, with 14 bases between them. The germline V gene encodes CDR1 SGHRS and CDR2 YFSETQ. The CDR3 is 14 residues long. CDR3 nucleotide sequence: TGCGCCAGCAGCTTGGAGGGCAGGGGCGGCGGCTACACCTTC. It specifies CASSLEGRGGGYTF. The full variable domain, in which reference TRBV5-1 and TRBJ1-2 provide the parts outside the CDR3, is KAGVTQTPRYLIKTRGQQVTLSCSPISGHRSVSWYQQTPGQGLQFLFEYFSETQRNKGNFPGRFSGRQFSNSRSEMNVSTLELGDSALYLCASSLEGRGGGYTFGSGTRLTVV.

This sequence joins TRBV20-1 and TRBJ2-1, with TRBD2 matching 14 bases. V shed 6 bases, J shed 10 bases, and the junction held 8 bases outside the gene matches. The CDR3 is made up of 14 amino acids. Germline values: CDR1 DFQATT, CDR2 SNEGSKA (reference sequence). CDR3 amino acids: CSAPTSGRGEEQFF. CDR3 coding DNA: TGCAGTGCCCCGACTAGCGGGAGGGGGGAGGAGCAGTTCTTC.

Ten or more counts support this clonotype. The chain uses TRBV5-1 and TRBJ2-1; 9 nucleotides align to TRBD2. Trimming took 0 bases from V and 6 from J; bases not matched to a gene: 4. Germline V lookup: CDR1 SGHRS, CDR2 YFSETQ. The CDR3 loop spans 15 amino acids. Here the CDR3 reads CASSLVASGINEQFF. The CDR3 DNA is TGCGCCAGCAGCTTGGTCGCTAGCGGGATCAATGAGCAGTTCTTC.

The sample holds a few counts of this clonotype. J is TRBJ2-2 and V is TRBV12-3 or TRBV12-4; 9 nucleotides match TRBD1. Trimming cost V 8 bases and J 5 bases; bases outside gene matches: 6. This CDR3 contains 14 residues. CDR3 coding DNA: TGTGCCAGCTCCGGGACAGGGTGGACCGGGGAGCTGTTTTTT. It encodes CASSGTGWTGELFF.

This clonotype was counted only a few times. This chain connects TRBV5-5 to TRBJ1-1; a weak D match, TRBD1 (5 bases). Germline CDR1 reads SGHKS; CDR2 reads YYEKEE (reference sequence). This CDR3 spans 11 amino acids. Trimming took off 4 bases at V and 11 bases at J, with 12 bases between the two ends. The CDR3 DNA sequence: TGTGCCAGCAGCCTGGGCAGGGCGGCTTTCTTT. Amino acids: CASSLGRAAFF. Looking up the rest from reference TRBV5-5 and TRBJ1-1 gives the full variable domain: DAGVTQSPTHLIKTRGQQVTLRCSPISGHKSVSWYQQVLGQGPQFIFQYYEKEERGRGNFPDRFSARQFPNYSSELNVNALLLGDSALYLCASSLGRAAFFGQGTRLTVV.

The chain recombines TRBV5-1 with TRBJ2-3; TRBD2 might be the D (7 bases). This CDR3 has 16 residues. Germline V lookup: CDR1 SGHRS, CDR2 YFSETQ. V dropped 2 bases and J dropped 0 bases, with 13 bases sitting between them. CDR3 nucleotides: TGCGCCAGCAGCTTTGCGGGGGCCTCGAGCACAGATACGCAGTATTTT. This translates into CASSFAGASSTDTQYF.

The V gene is TRBV5-1, the J gene TRBJ2-1, with 9 bases matching TRBD2. The CDR3 length is 17 residues. Germline V lookup: CDR1 SGHRS, CDR2 YFSETQ. V trimming: 0 bases; J trimming: 0 bases; junction bases outside the gene matches: 4. CDR3 amino acids: CASSLGGGRVSYNEQFF. CDR3 bases: TGCGCCAGCAGCTTGGGCGGCGGGAGGGTCTCCTACAATGAGCAGTTCTTC.

CDR3 amino acids: CASATANEQFF. The CDR3, as DNA: TGCGCCAGCGCAACAGCGAATGAGCAGTTCTTC. V is TRBV5-1 and J is TRBJ2-1; D call uncertain. The germline V gene encodes CDR1 SGHRS and CDR2 YFSETQ. Trimming took 7 bases from V and 7 from J, leaving 9 bases between them. The CDR3 loop spans 11 amino acids. The variable domain in full, with the rest retrieved from reference TRBV5-1 and TRBJ2-1, is KAGVTQTPRYLIKTRGQQVTLSCSPISGHRSVSWYQQTPGQGLQFLFEYFSETQRNKGNFPGRFSGRQFSNSRSEMNVSTLELGDSALYLCASATANEQFFGPGTRLTVL.

This clonotype occurred many times. The gene calls are TRBV20-1 and TRBJ2-1; the D call may be TRBD1 or TRBD2 (5 bases each). Trimming shortened V by 4 bases and J by 4 bases, and 14 bases separated the two germline ends. Germline CDR1 reads DFQATT; CDR2 reads SNEGSKA (reference sequence). There are 14 residues in the CDR3. The DNA of the CDR3 is TGCAGTGCTATTGGTCTCGAGGGGTACAATGAGCAGTTCTTC. Protein: CSAIGLEGYNEQFF.

This clonotype has at least ten counts. V gene TRBV5-1 combines with J gene TRBJ2-5; no reliable D call. Germline lookup yields CDR1 SGHRS and CDR2 YFSETQ. Trimming shortened V by 1 base and J by 5 bases, and 12 bases separated the two germline ends. This CDR3 spans 14 amino acids. The CDR3: CASSLKEGRETQYF. DNA for the CDR3: TGCGCCAGCAGCTTGAAAGAAGGACGGGAGACCCAGTACTTC.

Only a few counts were recorded for this clonotype. The V call is TRBV20-1, the J call TRBJ1-1; D perhaps matches TRBD1 (5 bases). The germline V and J ends were trimmed by 5 bases and 1 base, with 8 bases remaining between them. Per the germline V gene, CDR1 is DFQATT and CDR2 is SNEGSKA (reference sequence). This CDR3 is 12 amino acids long. The CDR3 DNA reads as TGCAGTGCTGATGACAGGAACACTGAAGCTTTCTTT. It codes for CSADDRNTEAFF.

In its sample, this clonotype was seen a few times. V usage is TRBV5-1 and J usage is TRBJ2-2, with D perhaps TRBD1 (6 bases). CDR1 and CDR2 (germline): SGHRS, YFSETQ. Trimming took off 1 base at V and 6 bases at J, with 13 bases between the two ends. The CDR3 covers 15 residues. The CDR3 region is CASSLPPGVPGELFF. CDR3 DNA sequence: TGCGCCAGCAGCTTGCCCCCAGGGGTGCCCGGGGAGCTGTTTTTT.

CDR3 nucleotide sequence: TGTGCCAGCCGTGCCATGGACGGCTACACCTTC. It encodes CASRAMDGYTF. The V and J genes are TRBV6-1 and TRBJ1-2; D not resolved. Germline-derived CDR1 and CDR2 are MNHNS and SASEGT. V was pared by 8 bases and J by 8 bases, with 12 bases between. The CDR3 spans 11 residues.

This clonotype was detected a few times. The V call is TRBV12-3 or TRBV12-4, the J call TRBJ2-2; no definite D call. CDR3 length: 17 amino acids. Trimming stripped 6 bases from V and 5 bases from J, with 22 bases between. CDR3 coding DNA: TGTGCCAGCAGCCCTCACCCCGGGCGTCAGCCGACCGGGGAGCTGTTTTTT. Protein product: CASSPHPGRQPTGELFF.

This clonotype was recorded many times. The genes are TRBV7-9 and TRBJ1-1, with D hard to call. V lost 1 base to trimming and J lost 5 bases, with 11 bases between them. CDR1 is SEHNR, CDR2 FQNEAQ, per germline (reference sequence). The CDR3 contains 14 residues. CDR3: CASSLVSLDTEAFF. The CDR3 DNA reads TGTGCCAGCAGCTTAGTTTCCCTGGATACTGAAGCTTTCTTT.

The rearrangement uses TRBV5-1 and TRBJ2-1, with TRBD2 matching 7 bases. The CDR3 length is 16 residues. Per germline, CDR1 SGHRS and CDR2 YFSETQ. The V segment lost 3 bases and the J segment 6 bases; nucleotides outside the gene matches: 12. This CDR3 is CASSSVSGQAGNEQFF. CDR3 coding DNA: TGCGCCAGCAGCTCGGTTAGCGGGCAAGCGGGCAATGAGCAGTTCTTC.